Each of the 8 T cell receptor beta chains below was sequenced from the same sample in a study of identical twins. TCRdb itself ran the 5' RACE reads through MiXCR, one entry per CDR3 protein. The data hold a few hundred thousand distinct CDR3 sequences, with over 8.5% observed a single time. This sample also belongs to another study, concerning yellow fever vaccine responses in identical twins.

Input material: PBMCs. These receptors were collected from a woman between 18 and 29 years old in good health.

This clonotype was seen a few times. The chain couples TRBV20-1 to TRBJ1-2; D is ambiguous. The CDR3 spans 12 residues. Germline V CDR1 and CDR2: DFQATT, SNEGSKA (reference sequence). V lost 3 bases and J 4 bases, leaving 9 bases between the germline ends. CDR3 bases: TGCAGTGCTAGCCACACAGCCTATGGCTACACCTTC. Encoded protein: CSASHTAYGYTF.

This clonotype was seen at least ten times. The chain links TRBV12-3 or TRBV12-4 to TRBJ2-7; 8 bases align to TRBD2. The V gene end was trimmed by 2 bases and the J gene end by 4 bases; junction bases not matched to a gene: 7. CDR3 length equals 15 residues. The CDR3: CASSLYETSAYEQYF. CDR3 nucleotide sequence: TGTGCCAGCAGTTTATATGAGACTAGCGCTTACGAGCAGTACTTC.

This clonotype was counted between two and nine times. The chain is built from TRBV10-3 and TRBJ2-7, with 12 positions matching TRBD2. J was trimmed by 3 bases and V by 7 bases; bases with no gene match: 7. This CDR3 is 15 amino acids long. Germline V CDR1 and CDR2: ENHRY, SYGVKD. This CDR3 reads CAIMPSGGASYEQYF. CDR3 bases: TGTGCCATCATGCCTAGCGGGGGGGCCAGCTACGAGCAGTACTTC.

This clonotype was recorded many times. This chain connects TRBV29-1 to TRBJ2-3; D unresolved. The CDR3 spans 12 residues. The germline CDR1 and CDR2 sequences are SQVTM and ANQGSEA. V shed 5 bases and J shed 4 bases, with 10 bases lying between them. CDR3 bases: TGCAGCGTTCTAACGGGCGCAGATACGCAGTATTTT. Protein product: CSVLTGADTQYF.

The V and J genes are TRBV28 and TRBJ2-5; D is perhaps TRBD1 or TRBD2 (6 bases each). From germline, CDR1 is MDHEN and CDR2 SYDVKM. V lost 6 bases and J 9 bases, leaving 14 bases between the germline ends. CDR3 length: 12 amino acids. CDR3 sequence reads: CASRNGQRAQYF. In DNA, the CDR3 is TGTGCCAGCAGAAACGGACAGCGGGCCCAGTACTTC.

In its sample, this clonotype was seen many times. The gene calls are TRBV11-2 and TRBJ2-7; D gene ambiguous. The germline V gene encodes CDR1 SGHAT and CDR2 FQNNGV. This CDR3 is built from 14 residues. Trimming left V 5 bases short and J 3 bases short, with 14 bases between. CDR3 nucleotide sequence: TGTGCCAGCAGCGCACACGCGTCAGGCTACGAGCAGTACTTC. Its protein product is CASSAHASGYEQYF.

Ten or more counts support this clonotype. The V and J genes are TRBV29-1 and TRBJ2-3; D is ambiguous. Trimming pared 4 bases from V and 2 bases from J, leaving 4 bases between. Germline V gene data show CDR1 as SQVTM and CDR2 as ANQGSEA. This CDR3 is built from 11 residues. As DNA, the CDR3 is TGCAGCGTTGGAGACACAGATACGCAGTATTTT. Protein: CSVGDTDTQYF.

This clonotype was detected a few times. The rearrangement uses TRBV25-1 and TRBJ2-1; the match to TRBD1 covers 10 bases. V was pared by 6 bases and J by 6 bases, with 5 bases of the junction left unmatched. Looked up from germline, CDR1 is MGHDK and CDR2 is SYGVNS. This CDR3 spans 14 amino acids. CDR3 DNA sequence: TGTGCCAGCAGAGGGGACAGGGGCATCAATGAGCAGTTCTTC. This translates into CASRGDRGINEQFF.